Presented here are 23 T cell receptor beta chains from one specimen sequenced in a study of blood T cell repertoires in COVID-19. Here immunoSEQ multiplex PCR was the method, and the copy in TCRdb shows in-frame clones only, minus some. The sample shows about 190,000 clones, about four fifths of them seen only once. Sequencing was done on a sample of peripheral blood. These receptors all stem from a man between 45 and 60 years old with active or convalescent COVID-19.

The V and J genes are TRBV27 and TRBJ2-1; TRBD2 aligns across 9 bases. Germline lookup yields CDR1 MNHEY and CDR2 SMNVEV (reference sequence). V shed 0 bases, J shed 4 bases, and the junction held 7 bases outside the gene matches. The CDR3 is 17 amino acids. The CDR3 sequence: CASSLSRTSVQYNEQFF. The CDR3 DNA reads as TGTGCCAGCAGTTTATCGAGGACTAGCGTTCAATACAATGAGCAGTTCTTC.

The rearrangement joins TRBV5-5 to TRBJ2-5; 11 bases line up with TRBD2. CDR3 length: 17 amino acids. Germline V gene lookup returns CDR1 SGHKS and CDR2 YYEKEE (reference sequence). Trimming removed 2 bases from V and 1 base from J; junction bases left unmatched: 7. The CDR3 here is CASSLEGTSGLQETQYF. CDR3 bases: TGTGCCAGCAGCTTAGAAGGGACTAGCGGTCTCCAAGAGACCCAGTACTTC.

The gene calls are TRBV5-1 and TRBJ1-2, with 11 bases that match TRBD1. This CDR3 comprises 14 residues. J gave up 7 bases and V 2 bases, and 4 bases lay outside the gene matches. Germline V gene lookup returns CDR1 SGHRS and CDR2 YFSETQ. CDR3 sequence: CASSFGQGALGYTF. The DNA of the CDR3 is TGCGCCAGCAGCTTTGGACAGGGGGCTCTTGGCTACACCTTC.

This clone appeared once. This chain connects TRBV7-9 to TRBJ2-3; 11 bases fit TRBD2. This CDR3 contains 16 residues. The junction had 8 bases not matched to a gene; V was cut back by 3 bases and J by 6 bases. Germline V gives CDR1 SEHNR, CDR2 FQNEAQ (reference sequence). The CDR3 DNA is TGTGCCAGCAGCTTTACCGGTAGCGGGAGGGCCGATACGCAGTATTTT. This sequence encodes CASSFTGSGRADTQYF.

The CDR3 here is CASSLRVGQGGYGYTF. The CDR3 DNA is TGTGCCAGCAGTTTACGGGTGGGGCAGGGGGGCTATGGCTACACCTTC. The chain links TRBV28 to TRBJ1-2; the match to TRBD1 covers 7 bases. The CDR3 runs 16 residues. V lost 2 bases, J lost 4 bases, and 10 bases stayed unmatched. CDR1 is MDHEN, CDR2 SYDVKM, per germline.

The chain recombines TRBV6-2 or TRBV6-3 with TRBJ2-7, with 14 nucleotides matching TRBD2. Germline CDR1 and CDR2: MNHEY and SVGEGT. Trimming took 5 bases from V and 5 from J; bases not matched to a gene: 11. This CDR3 region has 17 residues. CDR3 DNA sequence: TGTGCCAGCAGTGAGACGACAGGACTAGCGGGGGGCAACGAGCAGTACTTC. Protein product: CASSETTGLAGGNEQYF.

V is TRBV3-1 (or the pseudogene TRBV3-2) and J is TRBJ1-1; D might be TRBD1 (5 bases). CDR3 length: 14 residues. V lost 1 base to trimming and J lost 11 bases, with 17 bases between them. Germline values: CDR1 LGHDT, CDR2 YNNKEL (reference sequence). CDR3 protein: CASSQAGGWTRAFF. CDR3 DNA sequence: TGTGCCAGCAGCCAAGCGGGGGGGTGGACAAGGGCTTTCTTT.

The chain joins TRBV11-2 to TRBJ2-3; TRBD2 aligns across 8 bases. The CDR3 has 14 amino acids. CDR1 SGHAT and CDR2 FQNNGV come from the germline V gene. V gave up 6 bases and J gave up 7 bases; unmatched junction bases: 9. The CDR3 DNA sequence: TGTGCCAGCAGGGTCGGGGGGGGAGGAAATACGCAGTATTTT. Translation gives CASRVGGGGNTQYF.

This clone was counted a few times. The genes are TRBV30 and TRBJ2-7; tentative D call: TRBD1 (7 bases). This CDR3 spans 14 amino acids. V lost 1 base to trimming and J lost 3 bases, with 13 bases between them. Germline V gives CDR1 GTSNPN, CDR2 SVGIG (reference sequence). The CDR3 DNA reads TGTGCCTGGAGTGGGGGCAGGGGGGTCTACGAGCAGTACTTC. Its protein is CAWSGGRGVYEQYF.

The J gene is TRBJ1-5, the V gene TRBV30, with TRBD1 matching 10 bases. Looked up from germline, CDR1 is GTSNPN and CDR2 is SVGIG (reference sequence). The trim removed 5 bases at V and 6 bases at J, leaving 13 bases unmatched. CDR3 length: 16 amino acids. The CDR3 DNA is TGTGCCTGGGGTACCTCGTTGGGACAGGGGTCTCAGCCCCAGCATTTT. Amino acid sequence: CAWGTSLGQGSQPQHF.

This clone was detected ten times or more. The sample contains more than one DNA sequence encoding this CDR3. The chain links TRBV19 to TRBJ2-5; 8 bases match TRBD2. V shed 8 bases and J 5 bases; nucleotides not matched to a gene: 7. Germline assignment: CDR1 LNHDA and CDR2 SQIVND (reference sequence). This CDR3 comprises 13 residues. Written as DNA, the CDR3 is TGTGCCAGTTCCACCGGGACTAGGGAGACCCAGTACTTC. Translated: CASSTGTRETQYF.

J is TRBJ1-2 and V is TRBV5-1, with 9 bases identical to TRBD1. V dropped 4 bases and J dropped 0; count of bases not matched to a gene: 7. Germline V gene sequence: CDR1 SGHRS, CDR2 YFSETQ. CDR3 length: 16 residues. The CDR3 spells CASSGSGTGTNYGYTF. The CDR3 bases are TGCGCCAGCAGCGGCAGTGGGACAGGGACTAACTATGGCTACACCTTC.

This sequence joins TRBV19 and TRBJ2-4; D not resolved. The germline V gene encodes CDR1 LNHDA and CDR2 SQIVND (reference sequence). Trimming pared 7 bases from V and 5 bases from J, leaving 12 bases between. The length of the CDR3 is 13 residues. CDR3 in amino acids: CASTTAPENIQYF. The CDR3 nucleotides are TGTGCCAGTACTACAGCCCCGGAAAACATTCAGTACTTC.

For the CDR3, the DNA is TGTGCCAGCAGTTTCTCGTGGGGGGGCAATGAGCAGTTCTTC. Protein sequence: CASSFSWGGNEQFF. The chain has TRBV28 and TRBJ2-1; TRBD2 aligns across 7 bases. J gave up 6 bases and V 3 bases, and 5 bases lay outside the gene matches. The CDR3 length is 14 residues. The germline V gene has CDR1 MDHEN and CDR2 SYDVKM.

The chain couples TRBV23-1 to TRBJ1-4, with no clear D. TRBV23-1 is flagged as an ORF with uncertain function. V was trimmed by 7 bases and J by 2 bases, leaving 14 bases between them. The CDR3 loop spans 15 amino acids. In DNA form, the CDR3 reads TGCGCCAGCAAACAAATCGGGGAGACTAATGAAAAACTGTTTTTT. Residues: CASKQIGETNEKLFF.

The chain carries TRBV9 and TRBJ2-5; no reliable D call. The CDR3 sequence is 16 residues long. Germline CDR1 and CDR2: SGDLS and YYNGEE. The V end lost 3 bases, the J end lost 1 base, and 16 bases lay between the germline ends. CDR3 nucleotides: TGTGCCAGCAGCGCCTCAGTCACACGGGTCCAAGAGACCCAGTACTTC. Encoded protein: CASSASVTRVQETQYF.

CDR3 protein: CASSEANTEAFF. In DNA form, the CDR3 reads TGTGCCAGCAGTGAGGCTAACACTGAAGCTTTCTTT. This chain uses TRBV27 with TRBJ1-1, with D unclear. V was trimmed by 5 bases and J by 2 bases, leaving 6 bases between them. Germline V gene lookup returns CDR1 MNHEY and CDR2 SMNVEV (reference sequence). The CDR3 has 12 residues.

The rearrangement links TRBV2 to TRBJ2-3; D is perhaps TRBD1 or TRBD2 (6 bases each). The CDR3 covers 14 residues. CDR1 is SNHLY, CDR2 FYNNEI, per germline. V was cut by 11 bases and J by 0 bases, with 15 bases left in between. The CDR3 is CAPSGGRSTDTQYF. The CDR3 bases are TGTGCCCCCAGTGGGGGGCGAAGCACAGATACGCAGTATTTT.

This chain's CDR3 is CASSPGGTGANVLTF. In nucleotides, the CDR3 is TGCGCCAGCAGCCCTGGGGGGACCGGGGCCAACGTCCTGACTTTC. V gene TRBV5-1 combines with J gene TRBJ2-6; a weak D match, TRBD2 (6 bases). V dropped 4 bases and J dropped 4 bases, with 12 bases sitting between them. Germline CDR1 reads SGHRS; CDR2 reads YFSETQ. The CDR3 loop spans 15 amino acids.

The V and J genes are TRBV18 and TRBJ1-1; D gene unclear. CDR1 is KGHSH and CDR2 is LQKENI in the germline V gene. V was shortened by 6 bases and J by 2 bases, with 7 bases between the two germline ends. The CDR3 is made up of 12 amino acids. The CDR3, as DNA: TGTGCCAGCTCGGCCCCCAACACTGAAGCTTTCTTT. Protein product: CASSAPNTEAFF.

V usage is TRBV13 and J usage is TRBJ1-6, with 8 bases matching TRBD1. The CDR3 covers 15 residues. The V gene end was trimmed by 5 bases and the J gene end by 8 bases; junction bases not matched to a gene: 8. Looked up from germline, CDR1 is PRHDT and CDR2 is FYEKMQ (reference sequence). This CDR3 reads CASSPTRDRYSPLHF. Written as DNA, the CDR3 is TGTGCCAGCAGCCCCACCCGGGACAGGTATTCACCCCTCCACTTT.

The chain is built from TRBV6-6 and TRBJ1-6, with 7 bases aligning to TRBD1. Losses at the gene ends were 6 bases for V and 7 bases for J; bases not matched to a gene: 6. Germline V gives CDR1 MNHNY, CDR2 SVGAGI (reference sequence). The CDR3 covers 14 residues. CDR3 in DNA: TGTGCCAGCAGCCGCCACAGGGGAAATTCACCCCTCCACTTT. Translated: CASSRHRGNSPLHF.

The chain has TRBV11-2 and TRBJ2-1; 10 nucleotides agree with TRBD1. The CDR3 sequence is 15 residues long. V lost 3 bases, J lost 7 bases, and 6 bases stayed unmatched. The germline V gene has CDR1 SGHAT and CDR2 FQNNGV. This CDR3 is CASSFGTGVGNEQFF. The DNA of the CDR3 is TGTGCCAGCAGCTTCGGGACAGGGGTGGGGAATGAGCAGTTCTTC. The full variable domain, in which reference TRBV11-2 and TRBJ2-1 provide the parts outside the CDR3, is EAGVAQSPRYKIIEKRQSVAFWCNPISGHATLYWYQQILGQGPKLLIQFQNNGVVDDSQLPKDRFSAERLKGVDSTLKIQPAKLEDSAVYLCASSFGTGVGNEQFFGPGTRLTVL.